This is a list of T cell receptor beta chains from one sample in a study of T cells in Graves' hyperthyroidism and ophthalmopathy. MiXCR was run by TCRdb on the multiplex PCR reads, yielding one entry per CDR3 protein. The repertoire consists of about 180,000 distinct CDR3 sequences, with more than 15% occurring once and the leading ten covering about 31%. Source material: blood. The receptors stem from a woman in her fifties or sixties with Graves' hyperthyroidism. The CDR3 runs from the conserved cysteine through the conserved F or W.

>TRBJ2-5|TRBV20-1
CSAPWRPDQETQYF
>TRBJ2-1|TRBV11-2
CASSLAVPYNEQFF
>TRBJ2-1|TRBV7-2
CASSLKRSQGEQFF
>TRBJ2-2|TRBV6-5
CASSYRAAGGPGTGELFF
>TRBJ1-4|TRBV20-1
CSASWTATNEKLFF
>TRBJ2-1|TRBV12-3/TRBV12-4
CASSLEPSPLYNEQFF
>TRBJ2-7|TRBV12-3/TRBV12-4
CASSDWTGQLAGGYEQYF
>TRBJ2-5|TRBV20-1
CSARDPPQETQYF
>TRBJ1-4|TRBV5-4
CASSSRQRQKLFF
>TRBJ2-1|TRBV7-8
CASSLGGDRRFDEQFF
>TRBJ2-3|TRBV28
CASTLALYQSSTDTQYF
>TRBJ2-2|TRBV11-2
CASRRIGTGELFF
>TRBJ2-2|TRBV4-3
CASSQGPSTGELFF
>TRBJ2-5|TRBV18
CASSKTSPQETQYF
>TRBJ1-5|TRBV20-1
CSARPRQGMSNQPQHF
>TRBJ2-1|TRBV5-6
CASSFIGRVGDNEQFF
>TRBJ2-5|TRBV2
CASIIAGETQYF
>TRBJ1-1|TRBV6-1
CASRPGQIPEAFF
>TRBJ2-1|TRBV24-1
CATSDLRRAGRSYNEQFF
>TRBJ1-6|TRBV20-1
CSAIPRHLNSPLHF
>TRBJ2-6|TRBV7-9
CASISYSGANVLTF
>TRBJ1-3|TRBV5-1
CASSHTSPGNTIYF
>TRBJ1-5|TRBV7-2
CASSQRTGGAYSNQPQHF
>TRBJ2-7|TRBV19
CASRSTGWGEQYF
>TRBJ1-2|TRBV12-3/TRBV12-4
CASSRRTGQTNYGYTF
>TRBJ1-1|TRBV27
CASSPSPPPRTLEAFF
>TRBJ1-6|TRBV7-9
CASSVDGGNSPLHF
>TRBJ1-4|TRBV27
CASSLRGGLTNEKLFF
>TRBJ2-1|TRBV5-1
CASSLRLAGSNEQFF
>TRBJ2-1|TRBV11-2
CASSLDNGPPFF
>TRBJ2-5|TRBV7-9
CASSPPGRHQETQYF
>TRBJ1-4|TRBV27
CASSKLLDREKLFF
>TRBJ2-5|TRBV19
CASSFGTPQETQYF
>TRBJ2-7|TRBV15
CATSSMIAYEQYF
>TRBJ1-6|TRBV14
CASSHQRWGRNNSPLHF
>TRBJ2-2|TRBV27
CASSSGLAGVRGELFF
>TRBJ2-7|TRBV7-9
CASSPRGGNTYEQYF
>TRBJ1-4|TRBV14
CASSQIWSGPHNEKLFF
>TRBJ1-4|TRBV27
CASSLDRTTNEKLFF
>TRBJ2-7|TRBV7-9
CASSLDGGISYEQYF
>TRBJ2-7|TRBV30
CAWSRPSSYEQYF
>TRBJ2-3|TRBV3-1
CASSQDPGRGDTQYF
>TRBJ2-1|TRBV5-1
CASSLGALTDNEQFF
>TRBJ1-2|TRBV13
CASSDRRPSSGYTF
>TRBJ1-2|TRBV25-1
CASSEYPGEGDGYTF
>TRBJ2-2|TRBV10-3
CAIRGTATGELFF
>TRBJ2-3|TRBV7-9
CASSQDPPDTQYF
>TRBJ2-1|TRBV9
CANSVVPGGGYNEQFF
>TRBJ2-3|TRBV29-1
CSVLRTDTQYF
>TRBJ1-2|TRBV4-1
CASSPRGGINYGYTF
>TRBJ2-5|TRBV9
CASSEDWTGGSQETQYF
>TRBJ1-1|TRBV14
CASSQETGLATEAFF
>TRBJ1-2|TRBV19
CASSIGGQGFGYTF
>TRBJ2-3|TRBV7-2
CASSLGLAGADTQYF
>TRBJ1-3|TRBV12-3/TRBV12-4
CASIGPYSSGNTIYF